The 26 T cell receptor beta chains below come from one sample, sequenced in a study of shared clonotypes between healthy human individuals. Profiling relied on immunoSEQ multiplex PCR, and the TCRdb table lists in-frame clones only, not all of them. The sample yields roughly 1 million clones, around three quarters seen once. The sequenced sample was memory CD4+ T cells from PBMCs. Specified subset: CD45RA-negative fraction. The receptors derive from a man between 18 and 29 years old in good health. Some clones in this sample may be carry-over from other donors' samples.

V usage is TRBV6-1 and J usage is TRBJ2-7, with TRBD2 matching 9 bases. The CDR3 is made up of 16 amino acids. The junction had 8 bases not matched to a gene; V was cut back by 1 base and J by 4 bases. The germline gives CDR1 MNHNS, CDR2 SASEGT. The CDR3 nucleotides are TGTGCCAGCAGTGAAGTCCCAGCGGGAGGAGGGTACGAGCAGTACTTC. Translation gives CASSEVPAGGGYEQYF.

This rearrangement joins TRBV4-3 to TRBJ1-3; 11 nucleotides match TRBD1. This CDR3 has 17 amino acids. Germline trimming cut 1 base from V and 4 bases from J; bases unmatched to any gene: 6. CDR1 is LGHNA and CDR2 is YSLEER in the germline V gene. This CDR3 reads CASSQGRTGGGGNTIYF. The CDR3 DNA reads TGCGCCAGCAGCCAAGGGAGGACAGGGGGCGGAGGAAACACCATATATTTT.

This clone was recorded once. The CDR3 region is CASSADRWSGYTF. The CDR3, as DNA: TGTGCCAGCAGCGCGGACAGGTGGAGTGGCTACACCTTC. This chain connects TRBV6-1 to TRBJ1-2, with TRBD1 identical over 7 bases. Germline trimming cut 6 bases from V and 7 bases from J; bases unmatched to any gene: 8. The germline V gene encodes CDR1 MNHNS and CDR2 SASEGT. The CDR3 is made up of 13 amino acids.

This clone was found a few times. The chain is built from TRBV5-8 and TRBJ1-1; TRBD1 agrees at 9 bases. The CDR3 is 15 residues long. Germline V gene data show CDR1 as SGHTS and CDR2 as YDEGEE. The J segment lost 6 bases and the V segment lost 2 bases, leaving 8 bases of the junction unmatched. As DNA, the CDR3 is TGTGCCAGCAGCTTTAGGGGACAGGGAGGGTCTGAAGCTTTCTTT. This codes for CASSFRGQGGSEAFF.

The V call is TRBV11-2, the J call TRBJ1-2, with TRBD1 as a possible D gene (5 bases). The germline gives CDR1 SGHAT, CDR2 FQNNGV. The CDR3 has 14 residues. The V gene lost 4 bases and the J gene lost 8 bases, with 17 bases spanning the gap. CDR3 bases: TGTGCCAGCAGCTCGAGCCGACAGCCGAAGGGCTACACCTTC. As protein: CASSSSRQPKGYTF.

The chain couples TRBV4-1 to TRBJ2-5; D remains ambiguous. V lost 0 bases, J lost 4 bases, and 9 bases lay in between. CDR1 and CDR2 (germline): MGHRA, YSYEKL. CDR3 length: 14 residues. CDR3 sequence: CASSQDVLGETQYF. The CDR3 region has the DNA TGCGCCAGCAGCCAAGATGTTCTGGGAGAGACCCAGTACTTC.

V is TRBV6-5 and J is TRBJ2-6; no clear D. Germline lookup yields CDR1 MNHEY and CDR2 SVGAGI. This CDR3 region has 15 residues. V was cut by 6 bases and J by 2 bases, with 11 bases left in between. The CDR3: CASSLAGPGANVLTF. DNA of the CDR3: TGTGCCAGCAGCCTGGCTGGGCCTGGGGCCAACGTCCTGACTTTC.

CDR3 in DNA: TGTGCCAGCAGCTTACGGGCAGGGGTGGCCTACGAGCAGTACTTC. Its translation: CASSLRAGVAYEQYF. V usage is TRBV7-8 and J usage is TRBJ2-7; TRBD1 is a possible D gene (6 bases). The V and J ends lost 2 bases and 2 bases respectively, with 13 bases between them. Germline V gives CDR1 SGHVS, CDR2 FQNEAQ. CDR3 length: 15 residues.

The V and J genes are TRBV5-5 and TRBJ2-7, with D unresolved. This CDR3 has 13 amino acids. CDR1 and CDR2 from the germline V gene are SGHKS and YYEKEE (reference sequence). Trimming stripped 0 bases from V and 4 bases from J, with 8 bases between. The DNA of the CDR3 is TGTGCCAGCAGCTTGGCTGGCCCATACGAGCAGTACTTC. This codes for CASSLAGPYEQYF. The full variable domain, its missing parts supplied by reference TRBV5-5 and TRBJ2-7, is DAGVTQSPTHLIKTRGQQVTLRCSPISGHKSVSWYQQVLGQGPQFIFQYYEKEERGRGNFPDRFSARQFPNYSSELNVNALLLGDSALYLCASSLAGPYEQYFGPGTRLTVT.

The chain couples TRBV19 to TRBJ2-7, with 8 bases lining up with TRBD1. With V trimmed by 5 bases and J by 0 bases, 6 bases remained unmatched. Germline V gene data show CDR1 as LNHDA and CDR2 as SQIVND (reference sequence). The CDR3 contains 15 residues. The DNA for the CDR3 is TGTGCCAGTAGTTTAAGGACAGGGAGCTCCTACGAGCAGTACTTC. Translation: CASSLRTGSSYEQYF.

J is TRBJ2-2 and V is TRBV9; 7 bases align to TRBD1. The CDR3 loop spans 13 amino acids. V dropped 5 bases and J dropped 5; count of bases not matched to a gene: 3. Looked up from germline, CDR1 is SGDLS and CDR2 is YYNGEE. The CDR3 protein is CASRGGDTGELFF. The CDR3 nucleotides read TGTGCCAGCAGAGGGGGCGATACCGGGGAGCTGTTTTTT.

The chain links TRBV7-2 to TRBJ1-2; 9 bases align to TRBD1. V was pared by 1 base and J by 4 bases, with 10 bases of the junction left unmatched. This CDR3 region has 17 residues. Germline values: CDR1 SGHTA, CDR2 FQGNSA. The CDR3 DNA follows: TGTGCCAGCAGCTTAGGGGGAACAGGGGGCGCCTCCTATGGCTACACCTTC. This codes for CASSLGGTGGASYGYTF.

The chain employs TRBV27 and TRBJ1-5; a possible D gene is TRBD1 (5 bases). The CDR3 totals 13 residues. Germline V lookup: CDR1 MNHEY, CDR2 SMNVEV (reference sequence). Trimming removed 6 bases from V and 3 bases from J, with 9 bases in between. The CDR3 sequence: CASSREYNQPQHF. CDR3 DNA sequence: TGTGCCAGCAGCAGGGAGTACAATCAGCCCCAGCATTTT.

The chain uses TRBV5-1 and TRBJ1-1; D possibly corresponds to TRBD1 (5 bases). Trimming removed 4 bases from V and 3 bases from J, with 10 bases in between. Germline loops: CDR1 SGHRS, CDR2 YFSETQ. CDR3 length equals 13 residues. The DNA of the CDR3 is TGCGCCAGCAGCGTTCAGGGTCACACTGAAGCTTTCTTT. Its translation: CASSVQGHTEAFF.

The chain recombines TRBV7-3 with TRBJ2-5; 12 nucleotides line up with TRBD2. CDR1 and CDR2 (germline): SGHTA, FQGTGA. The V and J ends lost 8 bases and 2 bases, in that order; junction bases with no gene match: 6. This CDR3 contains 15 residues. The CDR3 region is CASARTSGIQETQYF. The CDR3 DNA follows: TGTGCCAGCGCCAGGACTAGCGGGATTCAAGAGACCCAGTACTTC.

This clone was seen a few times. A much larger clone differs from this one at a single base, so this may be a read error. V and J are TRBV7-8 and TRBJ1-5, with unresolved D. V was shortened by 1 base and J by 0 bases, with 1 base between the two germline ends. CDR1 is SGHVS, CDR2 FQNEAQ, per germline. The CDR3 runs 13 residues. For the CDR3, the DNA is TGTGCCAGCAGCTTAGATAGCAATCAGCCCCAGCATTTT. Translated: CASSLDSNQPQHF.

V and J are TRBV28 and TRBJ2-7, with a tentative D call TRBD2 (5 bases). The CDR3 contains 17 residues. V was clipped by 6 bases and J by 2 bases, with 23 bases between them. Germline values: CDR1 MDHEN, CDR2 SYDVKM. CDR3 region: CASSSRSSPTSPYEQYF. The CDR3 region has the DNA TGTGCCAGCAGCTCGAGATCTAGCCCGACCTCACCCTACGAGCAGTACTTC.

This clone occurred once. The V call is TRBV4-1, the J call TRBJ1-2; TRBD1 is a possible D gene (6 bases). The CDR3 sequence is 16 residues long. Germline V lookup: CDR1 MGHRA, CDR2 YSYEKL. Trimming removed 3 bases from V and 7 bases from J, with 21 bases in between. The CDR3 DNA follows: TGCGCCAGCAGCCAGGGGGGGGCAGCCCGAACGTCTGGCTACACCTTC. It yields the protein CASSQGGAARTSGYTF.

This clone was counted only a few times. A read error is possible here, since a much larger clone lies one base away. This sample also contains other DNA sequences that code for the same CDR3. This chain connects TRBV28 to TRBJ2-5, with no clear D. V lost 3 bases to trimming and J lost 1 base, with 0 bases between them. The CDR3 is 11 residues long. Looked up from germline, CDR1 is MDHEN and CDR2 is SYDVKM. The CDR3 reads CASSFQETQYF. CDR3 in DNA: TGTGCCAGCAGTTTCCAAGAGACCCAGTACTTC.

About this clone itself: Within the sample, other DNA sequences also encode this same CDR3. The V and J genes are TRBV30 and TRBJ1-2, with D uncertain. Trimming removed 0 bases from V and 1 base from J, with 9 bases in between. The CDR3 has 14 amino acids. Germline assignment: CDR1 GTSNPN and CDR2 SVGIG (reference sequence). CDR3 region: CAWSVSWGNYGYTF. The CDR3 DNA sequence: TGTGCCTGGAGTGTATCTTGGGGTAACTATGGCTACACCTTC.

This chain links TRBV7-7 with TRBJ2-5; D tentatively fits TRBD1 or TRBD2 (5 bases each). Trimming left V 5 bases short and J 2 bases short, with 15 bases between. The CDR3 covers 15 residues. Germline CDR1 SSHAT, CDR2 FNYEAQ (reference sequence). The CDR3 here is CASSRRRGFQETQYF. In nucleotides, the CDR3 is TGTGCCAGCAGCCGACGACGGGGCTTTCAAGAGACCCAGTACTTC.

The V gene is TRBV2, the J gene TRBJ2-2, with 8 bases that match TRBD1. Germline lookup yields CDR1 SNHLY and CDR2 FYNNEI. V was pared by 6 bases and J by 0 bases, with 6 bases of the junction left unmatched. The CDR3 runs to 16 residues. The CDR3 here is CASRERQGTNTGELFF. The CDR3 nucleotides are TGTGCCAGCAGGGAAAGACAGGGGACGAACACCGGGGAGCTGTTTTTT.

CDR3 nucleotide sequence: TGTGCCAGCTTCAGGGCGGCTAACTATGGCTACACCTTC. This encodes CASFRAANYGYTF. This sequence joins TRBV2 and TRBJ1-2; D is possibly TRBD1 (5 bases). CDR1 is SNHLY and CDR2 is FYNNEI in the germline V gene. V was cut by 8 bases and J by 0 bases, with 10 bases left in between. The CDR3 extends over 13 amino acids.

The CDR3 reads CAISEVQGRAQYF. CDR3 nucleotide sequence: TGTGCCATCAGTGAAGTACAGGGGAGGGCCCAGTACTTC. The chain links TRBV10-3 to TRBJ2-5; D may be TRBD1 or TRBD2 (7 bases each). This CDR3 comprises 13 residues. The germline gives CDR1 ENHRY, CDR2 SYGVKD. V was pared by 3 bases and J by 9 bases, with 14 bases between.

V and J are TRBV10-1 and TRBJ2-5, with 7 bases fitting TRBD2. Germline values: CDR1 WNHNN, CDR2 SYGVQD (reference sequence). With V trimmed by 4 bases and J by 9 bases, 8 bases remained unmatched. This CDR3 is 13 amino acids long. The CDR3 nucleotides are TGCGCCAGCAGTGGAAACCGGGCGGGAGCCCAGTACTTC. Its protein is CASSGNRAGAQYF.

The rearrangement links TRBV6-5 to TRBJ1-5, with D possibly TRBD1 on 5 matching bases. Germline lookup yields CDR1 MNHEY and CDR2 SVGAGI. The CDR3 has 15 amino acids. V lost 6 bases and J 0 bases, leaving 12 bases between the germline ends. The DNA for the CDR3 is TGTGCCAGCAGACTAGGGGTTTATAGCAATCAGCCCCAGCATTTT. Its translation: CASRLGVYSNQPQHF.